Included here is one T cell receptor beta chain sequence, with context. Its recognized antigen is unknown. This entry belongs to a study of monozygotic twins with inflammatory bowel disease (dated by TCRdb to between 2017 and 2020). About the investigation overall: In total, some 30 monozygotic twin pairs made up the full study: 19 Danish pairs, all IBD-discordant, plus nine German pairs, of which four were IBD-concordant and five were IBD-discordant. Within discordant pairs, disease-associated traits were sought mainly by comparing IBD patients with their genetically identical healthy co-twins. Each individual had, on average, about 151 000 unique TCRalpha sequences and 181 000 unique TCRbeta sequences available for analysis.

From each donor, a roughly 2.5 ml peripheral blood sample was drawn into PAXgene tubes and stored at -80 degrees C. Total RNA was isolated from whole blood with the PAXgene blood miRNA kit on an automated QIAcube, without T cell sorting. Peripheral blood from monozygotic twin pairs who were concordant or discordant for inflammatory bowel disease underwent deep TCRalpha and TCRbeta repertoire profiling using unique molecular barcoding. Smoking habits were recorded for all twin pairs, and each individual was classified as a current, former or never smoker. The CDR3 sequence holds 14 residues, the cysteine and phenylalanine included. No coding sequence is recorded. Based on the germline V gene, the CDR1 and CDR2 sequences are SGHRS and YFSETQ. The method was 5' RACE. For each TCR library, around 3,800 ng of total RNA was used. cDNA was synthesized with SMARTScribe reverse transcriptase in eight separate reactions per sample. Unique molecular identifiers containing a 6-nucleotide sample barcode were introduced through template switching during cDNA synthesis. TCRalpha and TCRbeta cDNA was amplified by two nested PCRs of around 16 and 10 cycles, with bead purification after each PCR. Before amplification, the cDNA was treated with uracil DNA-glycosylase and purified using the QIAquick PCR purification kit. The second PCR added Illumina TruSeq-compatible adapters along with sample-specific barcodes. TapeStation and Qubit were used to check library quality and concentration, and about 5 ng of each library was pooled. Sequencing of the pooled libraries was done on an Illumina HiSeq2500 single-index Rapid Run using custom sequencing primers and 2 x 100 bp reads. Concerning the study's data processing: UMI-based consensus assembly with MiGEC version 1.2.6 was used to correct PCR and sequencing errors. MiXCR version 2.1.1 was used for V(D)J alignment, clonotype assembly and CDR3 extraction. To normalise gene usage, clonotype sharing and MAIT/NKT TCR abundance, the analysis used the top 1000, 10 000 and 20 000 clonotypes per sample. Diversity was computed as the inverse Simpson index with the vegan R package after downsampling to 27 000 UMIs. Paired Mann-Whitney U tests were applied to discordant twin pairs, with Benjamini-Hochberg correction for multiple testing. After the reads were reprocessed by TCRdb, one entry was made per CDR3 protein sequence, with no DNA. The V and J calls shown here were made by TCRdb, not taken from the authors' results. This sample's table contains 350,000 to 500,000 distinct CDR3 sequences. Clones ranked in the top ten supply 2% to 3% of the sample.

Paper-wide results and their limitations: IBD patients had lower TCRbeta repertoire diversity, measured by the inverse Simpson index, than their healthy co-twins. The results gave no support for a single strong signal or clonotype linked to IBD. Distinction between different T cell subtypes could not be achieved in the analysis. Repertoire similarity did not differ between concordant and discordant twins, which could be due to limited statistical power. Compared with healthy twins, IBD patients had fewer clonotypes in common with other individuals, a difference most pronounced in patients showing signs of disease activity. Background noise and inter-individual variability may have been introduced into the repertoires by the differing immunosuppressive treatments among patients.

The receptor comes from a human donor with ulcerative colitis or Crohn's disease, or a healthy co-twin of an affected twin (not recorded which). The chain links TRBV5-1 with TRBJ2-5; TCRdb names TRBD1, which stays unverified in the absence of DNA. The specimen was blood. CDR3 reads: CASKAPGTQETQYF.